Following are 30 T cell receptor beta chains from one sample sequenced in a study of cytomegalovirus exposure and HLA in healthy donors. The PCR had 60 Vbeta and 13 Jbeta primers. Using immunoSEQ multiplex PCR, the repertoire was profiled, and TCRdb retains in-frame clones only, with some absent. Here the sample spans 100,000 to 150,000 clones, around 80% being singletons. The source material was PBMCs. The receptors were sampled from a man aged 50 to 59 in good health and CMV-seronegative.

This clone was seen a handful of times. This chain links TRBV14 with TRBJ1-2; no definite D call. The CDR3 contains 14 residues. Trimming removed 0 bases at V and 5 bases at J, with 10 bases between. Germline CDR1 and CDR2: SGHDN and FVKESK. The CDR3 DNA follows: TGTGCCAGCAGCCAAGATTCGGCGGTTTATGGCTACACCTTC. Translated: CASSQDSAVYGYTF.

The chain joins TRBV5-1 to TRBJ1-6; D call uncertain. The CDR3 has 15 residues. Germline V gives CDR1 SGHRS, CDR2 YFSETQ. V dropped 0 bases and J dropped 9 bases, with 13 bases sitting between them. The CDR3 spells CASSLGSGLSSPLHF. The DNA of the CDR3 is TGCGCCAGCAGCTTGGGGTCCGGGTTGAGTTCACCCCTCCACTTT.

This sequence joins TRBV18 and TRBJ1-1, with 7 bases matching TRBD1. Germline V gene lookup returns CDR1 KGHSH and CDR2 LQKENI. This CDR3 contains 14 residues. The V segment lost 6 bases and the J segment 3 bases; nucleotides outside the gene matches: 7. For the CDR3, the DNA is TGTGCCAGCTCGCAAACAGGGGTTTACACTGAAGCTTTCTTT. Protein: CASSQTGVYTEAFF.

This chain joins TRBV7-8 and TRBJ1-2, with 9 bases aligning to TRBD1. This CDR3 is built from 17 residues. Trimming at V came to 1 base and at J to 5 bases, leaving 11 bases not matched to a gene. From germline, CDR1 is SGHVS and CDR2 FQNEAQ. DNA for the CDR3: TGTGCCAGCAGCTTAGTCGGAAATACAGGGGGCGGGTATGGCTACACCTTC. As protein: CASSLVGNTGGGYGYTF. The whole variable domain, remainder taken from reference TRBV7-8 and TRBJ1-2, is GAGVSQSPRYKVAKRGQDVALRCDPISGHVSLFWYQQALGQGPEFLTYFQNEAQLDKSGLPSDRFFAERPEGSVSTLKIQRTQQEDSAVYLCASSLVGNTGGGYGYTFGSGTRLTVV.

Comment on this clone: The sample holds other DNA sequences that translate to the same CDR3. This sequence joins TRBV14 and TRBJ1-2, with 8 positions matching TRBD1. The trim removed 4 bases at V and 8 bases at J, leaving 6 bases unmatched. Germline lookup yields CDR1 SGHDN and CDR2 FVKESK. The CDR3 totals 13 residues. CDR3 nucleotide sequence: TGTGCCAGCAGCCCCGGGACAGGCGGCGGCTACACCTTC. Translation gives CASSPGTGGGYTF.

The chain combines TRBV7-2 with TRBJ2-5; D remains ambiguous. The J call may be incorrect, as the DNA end agrees better with TRBJ2-7. This CDR3 is 13 amino acids long. Germline values: CDR1 SGHTA, CDR2 FQGNSA. The CDR3: CASSFTVAYEQYF. Written as DNA, the CDR3 is TGTGCCAGCAGCTTCACGGTAGCCTACGAGCAGTACTTC.

This clone appeared once. The V call is TRBV2, the J call TRBJ1-1, with 7 bases that match TRBD1. V lost 8 bases, J lost 7 bases, and 10 bases stayed unmatched. Germline-derived CDR1 and CDR2 are SNHLY and FYNNEI. The CDR3 has 13 residues. The CDR3 reads CASGGQQTFEAFF. Written as DNA, the CDR3 is TGTGCCAGCGGGGGACAGCAGACTTTTGAAGCTTTCTTT.

This sequence joins TRBV13 and TRBJ2-3; D not certain. The germline V gene has CDR1 PRHDT and CDR2 FYEKMQ (reference sequence). The V gene lost 3 bases and the J gene lost 2 bases, with 6 bases spanning the gap. The CDR3 runs to 13 residues. DNA for the CDR3: TGTGCCAGCAGCTTTCTAGTCACAGATACGCAGTATTTT. It translates to CASSFLVTDTQYF.

V gene TRBV2 combines with J gene TRBJ2-5; D remains ambiguous. The CDR3 has 15 amino acids. Germline V CDR1 and CDR2: SNHLY, FYNNEI. The V end lost 6 bases, the J end lost 2 bases, and 16 bases lay between the germline ends. The CDR3 DNA follows: TGTGCCAGCAGGGAGAGCTCGGGTTCGCAAGAGACCCAGTACTTC. It translates to CASRESSGSQETQYF.

The V call is TRBV5-1, the J call TRBJ1-5; tentatively, D is TRBD1 (6 bases). V was trimmed by 0 bases and J by 3 bases, leaving 13 bases between them. Germline V lookup: CDR1 SGHRS, CDR2 YFSETQ. CDR3 length equals 16 residues. CDR3 nucleotides: TGCGCCAGCAGCTTGGGGGGGACAAACAACAATCAGCCCCAGCATTTT. Translating gives CASSLGGTNNNQPQHF.

The gene calls are TRBV11-3 and TRBJ2-5; D is unresolved. V gave up 2 bases and J gave up 3 bases, with 7 bases separating them. The germline gives CDR1 SGHNT, CDR2 YENEEA. The length of the CDR3 is 13 residues. The CDR3 bases are TGTGCCAGCAGCTTAACGGTAGAAGAGACCCAGTACTTC. Its protein product is CASSLTVEETQYF. Combining the CDR3 with reference TRBV11-3 and TRBJ2-5 gives the whole variable domain EAGVVQSPRYKIIEKKQPVAFWCNPISGHNTLYWYLQNLGQGPELLIRYENEEAVDDSQLPKDRFSAERLKGVDSTLKIQPAELGDSAVYLCASSLTVEETQYFGPGTRLLVL.

CDR3 DNA sequence: TGTGCCAGCAGCGAATACAGTTACTACACCTTC. It yields the protein CASSEYSYYTF. This chain links TRBV2 with TRBJ1-2; no reliable D call. The germline CDR1 and CDR2 sequences are SNHLY and FYNNEI. Trimming removed 6 bases from V and 10 bases from J, with 12 bases in between. The CDR3 length is 11 residues.

The CDR3 DNA reads TGTGCCAGCAGCTTACAGGACTATAATTCACCCCTCCACTTT. Amino acid sequence: CASSLQDYNSPLHF. V gene TRBV7-2 combines with J gene TRBJ1-6; unclear D gene. The V end was cut by 2 bases, the J end by 3 bases, with 5 bases between. This CDR3 has 14 residues. Per the germline V gene, CDR1 is SGHTA and CDR2 is FQGNSA.

This rearrangement joins TRBV9 to TRBJ2-2, with a weak D call TRBD2 (5 bases). V shed 4 bases and J shed 5 bases, with 9 bases lying between them. Germline V gene sequence: CDR1 SGDLS, CDR2 YYNGEE. The CDR3 consists of 13 residues. In DNA, the CDR3 is TGTGCCAGCAGCCAGAGGACTACCGGGGAGCTGTTTTTT. Translated: CASSQRTTGELFF.

This clone was observed once. This chain joins TRBV5-4 and TRBJ2-6; possibly TRBD2 for D (6 bases). V was cut by 6 bases and J by 12 bases, with 22 bases left in between. The germline CDR1 and CDR2 sequences are SGHNT and YYREEE (reference sequence). The CDR3 sequence is 15 residues long. The CDR3 region is CASTGGGGTRFVLTF. CDR3 nucleotide sequence: TGTGCCAGCACCGGAGGTGGGGGGACCAGGTTCGTCCTGACTTTC.

The J gene is TRBJ1-1, the V gene TRBV6-6, with a tentative D call TRBD1 (6 bases). V gave up 7 bases and J gave up 4 bases, with 10 bases separating them. This CDR3 has 12 residues. Germline assignment: CDR1 MNHNY and CDR2 SVGAGI (reference sequence). The CDR3 sequence is CASMSGVTEAFF. The CDR3 DNA is TGTGCCAGCATGTCAGGGGTCACTGAAGCTTTCTTT.

The CDR3 region has the DNA TGTGCCAGCAGCAATACAGGGGTTGGGCCCCTCCACTTT. Its protein product is CASSNTGVGPLHF. V gene TRBV5-6 combines with J gene TRBJ1-6; 7 bases align to TRBD1. The germline V gene encodes CDR1 SGHDT and CDR2 YYEEEE. The length of the CDR3 is 13 residues. The ends lost 4 bases at V and 13 bases at J; junction bases unmatched: 8.

The V and J genes are TRBV6-6 and TRBJ1-1; D is perhaps TRBD1 (6 bases). This CDR3 has 15 residues. V was clipped by 4 bases and J by 1 base, with 13 bases between them. Germline-derived CDR1 and CDR2 are MNHNY and SVGAGI (reference sequence). CDR3 nucleotide sequence: TGTGCCAGCAGTTCGTCTTCCAGGGGGAACACTGAAGCTTTCTTT. Its translation is CASSSSSRGNTEAFF.

This clone has just a few counts. The V call is TRBV5-1, the J call TRBJ2-3; D gene ambiguous. Trimming removed 0 bases at V and 0 bases at J, with 11 bases between. Germline V gene sequence: CDR1 SGHRS, CDR2 YFSETQ. The CDR3 extends over 16 amino acids. The CDR3 reads CASSLDLASSTDTQYF. CDR3 nucleotides: TGCGCCAGCAGCTTGGATCTGGCTTCTAGCACAGATACGCAGTATTTT.

The genes are TRBV9 and TRBJ2-5, with 10 bases lining up with TRBD2. The CDR3 extends over 15 amino acids. V lost 0 bases, J lost 5 bases, and 4 bases stayed unmatched. The V gene's germline CDR1 is SGDLS and CDR2 YYNGEE. The CDR3 region is CASSVAASGGETQYF. The CDR3 DNA reads TGTGCCAGCAGCGTAGCCGCTAGCGGGGGTGAGACCCAGTACTTC.

The rearrangement joins TRBV21-1 to TRBJ1-1. TRBV21-1 is reported as a pseudogene. CDR3 length: 18 amino acids. The CDR3: CASSKVAPRESWNTEAFF. The CDR3 region has the DNA TGTGCCAGCAGCAAAGTGGCCCCCCGGGAATCTTGGAACACTGAAGCTTTCTTT.

The gene calls are TRBV30 and TRBJ2-1; 9 bases match TRBD1. CDR1 and CDR2 (germline): GTSNPN, SVGIG (reference sequence). This CDR3 has 14 amino acids. V shed 4 bases and J 7 bases; nucleotides not matched to a gene: 8. This CDR3 reads CAWMRGQGRNEQFF. The CDR3 DNA follows: TGTGCCTGGATGAGAGGACAGGGGAGGAATGAGCAGTTCTTC. Combining the CDR3 with reference TRBV30 and TRBJ2-1 gives the whole variable domain SQTIHQWPATLVQPVGSPLSLECTVEGTSNPNLYWYRQAAGRGLQLLFYSVGIGQISSEVPQNLSASRPQDRQFILSSKKLLLSDSGFYLCAWMRGQGRNEQFFGPGTRLTVL.

This clone was picked up one time. The chain uses TRBV7-3 and TRBJ1-1; D might be TRBD1 (5 bases). Trimming stripped 5 bases from V and 5 bases from J, with 18 bases between. From germline, CDR1 is SGHTA and CDR2 FQGTGA. The length of the CDR3 is 15 residues. The CDR3 DNA reads TGTGCCAGCAGCCTCGGCCAGGGAAGGGGAACTGAAGCTTTCTTT. Its protein product is CASSLGQGRGTEAFF.

This clone appeared a few times. CDR3 residues: CASSLQTRADTQYF. CDR3 in DNA: TGTGCCAGCAGTCTACAGACTAGGGCAGATACGCAGTATTTT. The gene calls are TRBV28 and TRBJ2-3, with TRBD2 as a possible D gene (6 bases). Germline lookup yields CDR1 MDHEN and CDR2 SYDVKM. The ends were cut back, 5 bases at V and 4 bases at J, with 13 bases in the middle. The CDR3 consists of 14 residues.

The rearrangement joins TRBV2 to TRBJ2-3; possibly TRBD2 for D (5 bases). Germline V gives CDR1 SNHLY, CDR2 FYNNEI. Trimming shortened V by 6 bases and J by 3 bases, and 13 bases separated the two germline ends. The CDR3 runs to 14 residues. CDR3: CASSRGKETDTQYF. CDR3 coding DNA: TGTGCCAGCAGCCGGGGAAAGGAGACAGATACGCAGTATTTT.

CDR3 sequence reads: CASRLAHPNTDTQYF. Here the CDR3 DNA reads TGTGCCAGCAGATTAGCTCACCCCAACACAGATACGCAGTATTTT. The chain joins TRBV6-1 to TRBJ2-3; no definite D call. Germline CDR1 is MNHNS and CDR2 is SASEGT. V was shortened by 6 bases and J by 2 bases, with 15 bases between the two germline ends. The CDR3 has 15 amino acids.

This clone occurred once. V gene TRBV7-2 combines with J gene TRBJ2-5; D may be TRBD2 (5 bases). Trimming removed 4 bases at V and 3 bases at J, with 15 bases between. CDR3 length equals 15 residues. CDR1 is SGHTA and CDR2 is FQGNSA in the germline V gene. Here the CDR3 DNA reads TGTGCCAGCAGCTCCCCTAGGAGGCGGGAAGAGACCCAGTACTTC. Residues: CASSSPRRREETQYF.

The chain employs TRBV7-9 and TRBJ1-1; D unresolved. From germline, CDR1 is SEHNR and CDR2 FQNEAQ (reference sequence). Trimming stripped 1 base from V and 0 bases from J, with 3 bases between. The CDR3 is 13 residues long. In DNA, the CDR3 is TGTGCCAGCAGCTTAGGTATGAACACTGAAGCTTTCTTT. Protein sequence: CASSLGMNTEAFF.

The chain combines TRBV29-1 with TRBJ1-1; unclear D gene. Trimming pared 1 base from V and 1 base from J, leaving 4 bases between. Germline lookup yields CDR1 SQVTM and CDR2 ANQGSEA. The CDR3 contains 12 residues. CDR3 sequence (DNA): TGCAGCGTTGAAGCAGAGAACACTGAAGCTTTCTTT. This translates into CSVEAENTEAFF.

This chain uses TRBV5-6 with TRBJ1-4; the D is unclear. Germline CDR1 reads SGHDT; CDR2 reads YYEEEE. This CDR3 comprises 18 residues. V dropped 0 bases and J dropped 0 bases, with 15 bases sitting between them. CDR3 residues: CASSLEGGSSPTNEKLFF. DNA for the CDR3: TGTGCCAGCAGCTTGGAGGGAGGGTCTTCACCAACTAATGAAAAACTGTTTTTT.